These 21 T cell receptor beta chains originate from one sample sequenced in a study of T cell repertoires in cytomegalovirus infection. Via MiXCR, TCRdb re-called the reads, giving one row per CDR3 protein. The table records 740,000 or so distinct CDR3 sequences, roughly a third of them present only once. The sequencing sample was made of PBMCs. The receptors were gathered from a human donor in good health (CMV status not recorded). Some clones in this sample may be carry-over from other donors' samples.

The table lists this clonotype with a few counts. V and J are TRBV7-6 and TRBJ1-1, with TRBD1 matching 8 bases. V lost 5 bases to trimming and J lost 3 bases; unmatched junction nucleotides: 5. The CDR3 totals 14 residues. The germline V gene encodes CDR1 SGHVS and CDR2 FNYEAQ. The chain's CDR3 is CASSQDRVDTEAFF. In nucleotides, the CDR3 is TGTGCCAGCAGCCAGGACAGGGTTGACACTGAAGCTTTCTTT.

For this clonotype: The conserved phenylalanine or tryptophan normally closing the CDR3 is absent here, so this likely arose from a read error. This chain connects TRBV7-2 to TRBJ2-1; 7 nucleotides line up with TRBD2. Looked up from germline, CDR1 is SGHTA and CDR2 is FQGNSA. Trimming cost V 1 base and J 6 bases; bases outside gene matches: 6. There are 15 residues in the CDR3. The CDR3 spells CASSLGPSGGNEQFL. CDR3 sequence (DNA): TGTGCCAGCAGCTTAGGACCATCGGGAGGCAATGAGCAGTTCTTA.

The chain uses TRBV9 and TRBJ1-1, with D perhaps TRBD1 (5 bases). Germline V gene lookup returns CDR1 SGDLS and CDR2 YYNGEE. V lost 4 bases to trimming and J lost 5 bases, with 9 bases between them. There are 12 residues in the CDR3. The CDR3 sequence is CASSREGTEAFF. The CDR3 nucleotides read TGTGCCAGCAGCAGGGAGGGGACTGAAGCTTTCTTT.

This clonotype has just a few counts. CDR3 DNA: TGTGCCAGCAGGAAGAGATCCCGAGGGGGACCGGGACAGCAGTACTTC. It is translated as CASRKRSRGGPGQQYF. V usage is TRBV6-1 and J usage is TRBJ2-4; TRBD1 aligns across 7 bases. Germline V gene lookup returns CDR1 MNHNS and CDR2 SASEGT. This CDR3 comprises 16 residues. The V gene end was trimmed by 6 bases and the J gene end by 13 bases; junction bases not matched to a gene: 21.

This clonotype was detected a few times. The CDR3, as DNA: TGTGCCAGCAGAGACCGGACCGACAGCCGCGAGCAGTACTTC. Translation gives CASRDRTDSREQYF. J is TRBJ2-7 and V is TRBV6-2 or TRBV6-3; possible D gene TRBD1, 5 bases. Looked up from germline, CDR1 is MNHEY and CDR2 is SVGEGT. The CDR3 runs to 14 residues. Deletions cut 6 bases from V and 6 bases from J, with 18 bases between.

This clonotype was found many times. The chain links TRBV4-1 to TRBJ2-2; 7 bases map to TRBD1. The trim removed 4 bases at V and 2 bases at J, leaving 4 bases unmatched. This CDR3 contains 15 residues. The V gene's germline CDR1 is MGHRA and CDR2 YSYEKL. The CDR3 reads CASSLGTANTGELFF. The CDR3, as DNA: TGCGCCAGCAGCCTCGGGACAGCTAACACCGGGGAGCTGTTTTTT.

This clonotype turned up a few times. The chain combines TRBV27 with TRBJ2-7; no clear D gene. This CDR3 has 16 residues. Trimming removed 5 bases at V and 5 bases at J, with 22 bases between. Germline loops: CDR1 MNHEY, CDR2 SMNVEV (reference sequence). The CDR3 spells CASSAILGHGLDEQYF. Here the CDR3 DNA reads TGTGCCAGCAGTGCTATCCTCGGGCACGGCCTGGACGAGCAGTACTTC.

J is TRBJ1-1 and V is TRBV12-3 or TRBV12-4, with 10 positions matching TRBD1. The CDR3 extends over 15 amino acids. V was pared by 5 bases and J by 4 bases, with 7 bases of the junction left unmatched. The CDR3 loop is CASSVHRDRGTEAFF. The CDR3, as DNA: TGTGCCAGCAGTGTACATCGGGACAGGGGCACTGAAGCTTTCTTT.

The chain carries TRBV28 and TRBJ1-3, with D possibly being TRBD1 (6 bases). Germline-derived CDR1 and CDR2 are MDHEN and SYDVKM. The CDR3 has 14 amino acids. Trimming stripped 6 bases from V and 0 bases from J, with 9 bases between. CDR3 DNA sequence: TGTGCCAGCAGGTGGGGGGCCTCTGGAAACACCATATATTTT. Residues: CASRWGASGNTIYF. The whole variable domain, filled in from reference TRBV28 and TRBJ1-3, reads DVKVTQSSRYLVKRTGEKVFLECVQDMDHENMFWYRQDPGLGLRLIYFSYDVKMKEKGDIPEGYSVSREKKERFSLILESASTNQTSMYLCASRWGASGNTIYFGEGSWLTVV.

This clonotype has only a few counts. The genes are TRBV11-2 and TRBJ2-1; 11 bases align to TRBD2. Germline V gives CDR1 SGHAT, CDR2 FQNNGV. Losses at the gene ends were 0 bases for V and 0 bases for J; bases not matched to a gene: 7. This CDR3 comprises 19 residues. In DNA form, the CDR3 reads TGTGCCAGCAGCTTAGATTGGGCTAGCGGGGGGTCCTCCTACAATGAGCAGTTCTTC. Amino acid sequence: CASSLDWASGGSSYNEQFF.

This chain connects TRBV10-3 to TRBJ2-1; 10 bases match TRBD1. Germline V gene lookup returns CDR1 ENHRY and CDR2 SYGVKD. With 4 bases clipped from V and 8 bases from J, the junction kept 11 bases outside the gene matches. The CDR3 has 16 residues. The CDR3 reads CAISVAPGQGRDEQFF. In DNA form, the CDR3 reads TGTGCCATCAGTGTAGCCCCGGGACAGGGGCGGGATGAGCAGTTCTTC.

This clonotype was seen only a few times. The chain links TRBV7-6 to TRBJ2-5; 7 nucleotides agree with TRBD2. The V segment lost 4 bases and the J segment 2 bases; nucleotides outside the gene matches: 4. The germline gives CDR1 SGHVS, CDR2 FNYEAQ. The CDR3 has 14 residues. The CDR3 spells CASSSLAEQETQYF. The CDR3 region has the DNA TGTGCCAGCAGCTCGCTAGCGGAACAAGAGACCCAGTACTTC.

This sequence joins TRBV5-1 and TRBJ2-1, with 8 bases lining up with TRBD2. Germline trimming cut 4 bases from V and 9 bases from J; bases unmatched to any gene: 15. The length of the CDR3 is 16 residues. The germline gives CDR1 SGHRS, CDR2 YFSETQ. CDR3 residues: CASSPNRGGAYGEQFF. The CDR3 bases are TGCGCCAGCAGCCCAAACCGGGGGGGCGCTTACGGTGAGCAGTTCTTC.

The sample holds many counts of this clonotype. The chain uses TRBV6-1 and TRBJ2-6; D tentatively reads TRBD1 or TRBD2 (6 bases each). The germline V and J ends were trimmed by 4 bases and 0 bases, with 10 bases remaining between them. This CDR3 has 16 amino acids. The germline CDR1 and CDR2 sequences are MNHNS and SASEGT. This CDR3 reads CASSGGGGSGANVLTF. CDR3 in DNA: TGTGCCAGCAGTGGAGGAGGGGGCTCTGGGGCCAACGTCCTGACTTTC.

The chain links TRBV28 to TRBJ1-1; D remains unclear. With 7 bases removed from V and 2 bases from J, the gap between germline ends came to 32 bases. Germline V gives CDR1 MDHEN, CDR2 SYDVKM. The CDR3 totals 20 residues. The DNA of the CDR3 is TGTGCCAGCACCTCGGGGTACTCCTGGGGTTCGGGTGATATAAACACTGAAGCTTTCTTT. Its protein product is CASTSGYSWGSGDINTEAFF.

V and J are TRBV10-3 and TRBJ2-3; TRBD1 is a possible D gene (6 bases). V lost 5 bases and J 6 bases, leaving 12 bases between the germline ends. Germline values: CDR1 ENHRY, CDR2 SYGVKD. The CDR3 totals 13 residues. This CDR3 reads CAISYRVLDTQYF. The CDR3 region has the DNA TGTGCCATCAGTTACAGGGTTCTGGATACGCAGTATTTT.

The V call is TRBV28, the J call TRBJ2-5, with 12 bases lining up with TRBD2. Germline CDR1 MDHEN, CDR2 SYDVKM. With V trimmed by 4 bases and J by 5 bases, 5 bases remained unmatched. The CDR3 covers 15 residues. The chain's CDR3 is CASSSWTSGAETQYF. The CDR3 DNA reads as TGTGCCAGCAGTTCCTGGACTAGCGGGGCGGAGACCCAGTACTTC.

This chain joins TRBV20-1 and TRBJ2-5, with TRBD1 matching 7 bases. V dropped 2 bases and J dropped 2; count of bases not matched to a gene: 11. CDR3 length: 16 residues. Germline V gene sequence: CDR1 DFQATT, CDR2 SNEGSKA (reference sequence). In DNA form, the CDR3 reads TGCAGTGCTAGACCCCCGAGGACAGGCCGGCAAGAGACCCAGTACTTC. This translates into CSARPPRTGRQETQYF.

This clonotype was observed at least ten times. The V gene is TRBV7-2, the J gene TRBJ1-1; the D gene is possibly TRBD1 (5 bases). This CDR3 is 16 amino acids long. Per germline, CDR1 SGHTA and CDR2 FQGNSA. V dropped 2 bases and J dropped 6 bases, with 19 bases sitting between them. CDR3 nucleotide sequence: TGTGCCAGCAGCTTAAGCCTATCAGGACAAACACCTGAAGCTTTCTTT. It specifies CASSLSLSGQTPEAFF.

This clonotype was detected only a few times. The rearrangement uses TRBV12-3 or TRBV12-4 and TRBJ2-6; D might be TRBD1 (6 bases). CDR3 length: 17 residues. Trimming took 5 bases from V and 0 from J, leaving 14 bases between them. CDR3 sequence (DNA): TGTGCCAGCAGTACGGGACAAAGATTCTCTGGGGCCAACGTCCTGACTTTC. Translation: CASSTGQRFSGANVLTF.

This chain uses TRBV6-4 with TRBJ1-1; D is possibly TRBD1 (5 bases). Germline CDR1 and CDR2: MRHNA and SNTAGT. V lost 3 bases and J 2 bases, leaving 16 bases between the germline ends. The CDR3 runs to 16 residues. The CDR3 is CASSEGTGTENTEAFF. CDR3 DNA sequence: TGTGCCAGCAGTGAGGGAACCGGGACGGAAAACACTGAAGCTTTCTTT.